This T cell receptor beta chain comes out of a study of T-cell reconstitution after alpha-beta-depleted transplantation in children. Broader study findings: Recipient T cells and thymic progenitors that survived gave rise to the high TCRbeta diversity observed at day 60 in some patients. Diversity and T-cell counts at one year after transplant derived mostly from new T cells. Several hundred graft clones that had expanded were reportedly the source of alpha-beta T cells about two months after transplant.

This sample's TCRbeta library carried unique molecular identifier barcodes. TCRdb called the PCR reads again in MiXCR, with one record for every CDR3 protein. The table lists under 250,000 distinct CDR3 sequences, roughly 18% of them singletons. About this clonotype: Its target is unknown.

This receptor was taken from a male patient between 2 and 9 years old who had a stem cell transplant for acute lymphoblastic leukemia, so the T cells may come from the graft donor. Source: PBMCs, mostly from graft donor cells, taken 360 days after TCRalphabeta/CD19-depleted stem cell transplant.

The CDR3 sequence: CASSFARDLGYTF. CDR3 DNA sequence: TGTGCCAGCAGTTTCGCCAGGGACTTGGGCTACACCTTC. V and J are TRBV12-3 or TRBV12-4 and TRBJ1-2, with a possible D match to TRBD1 (5 bases). The germline V and J ends were trimmed by 3 bases and 8 bases, with 13 bases remaining between them. The CDR3 is made up of 13 amino acids.